The present T cell receptor beta chain was sequenced within a study of cytomegalovirus exposure and HLA in healthy donors. Use of 60 Vbeta and 13 Jbeta primers characterized the PCR. The table came from immunoSEQ multiplex PCR; TCRdb's copy has only in-frame clones and leaves some out. This sample's table has about 200,000 clones. A note on this clone: Antigen unknown.

Looked up from germline, CDR1 is MNHEY and CDR2 is SVGAGI. V lost 0 bases and J lost 7, with 18 bases in between. This CDR3 contains 16 residues. General study results and limits: A later analysis revealed that TCR association rates differed between HLA loci, peaking at DRB1 and bottoming out at HLA-C.

V is TRBV6-5 and J is TRBJ1-1, with D hard to call. The TCR sequence derives from a boy younger than 18 in good health and CMV-seronegative. Sequenced input: PBMCs. The CDR3 DNA reads TGTGCCAGCAGTTACTCACCGGGCCTGGGGAGTGGTGAAGCTTTCTTT. This encodes CASSYSPGLGSGEAFF.